Shown below are 31 T cell receptor beta chains from a single sample sequenced in a study of T cell repertoires in cytomegalovirus infection. These receptors lack a known antigen. TCRdb recomputed calls from the reads with MiXCR, one row per CDR3 protein. The data contain 300,000 to 400,000 distinct CDR3 sequences, almost 30% of them singletons. The sequencing used cultured PBMCs, collected from culture after CMV antigen stimulation. These TCRs come from a human donor in good health (CMV status not recorded). Some clones in this sample may be carry-over from other donors' samples.

Concerning this clonotype itself: A much bigger clone sits one base away, suggesting this may be a read error. J is TRBJ2-2 and V is TRBV9; a weak D match, TRBD1 (5 bases). In germline, CDR1 is SGDLS, CDR2 YYNGEE. V was clipped by 2 bases and J by 9 bases, with 17 bases between them. The CDR3 is 15 amino acids. CDR3 amino acids: CASSVTSGKGRELFF. In nucleotides, the CDR3 is TGTGCCAGCAGCGTCACGTCAGGGAAGGGCAGGGAGCTGTTTTTT.

Only a few counts were recorded for this clonotype. V gene TRBV10-3 combines with J gene TRBJ1-1; 8 nucleotides align to TRBD1. V was pared by 8 bases and J by 1 base, with 3 bases of the junction left unmatched. The CDR3 is 13 amino acids. Germline CDR1 ENHRY, CDR2 SYGVKD. The CDR3 nucleotides read TGTGCCATCCGGACAGGGAGGAACACTGAAGCTTTCTTT. This gives the protein CAIRTGRNTEAFF.

The genes are TRBV10-3 and TRBJ1-1; D unresolved. Germline CDR1 reads ENHRY; CDR2 reads SYGVKD. The CDR3 runs 13 residues. Trimming shortened V by 6 bases and J by 5 bases, and 13 bases separated the two germline ends. The CDR3, as DNA: TGTGCCATCAGCCAAGTGAGGGATACTGAAGCTTTCTTT. Translated: CAISQVRDTEAFF.

CDR3 in amino acids: CASSHPRDSHIYYSNQPQHF. In DNA, the CDR3 is TGCGCCAGCAGTCACCCTAGGGACAGCCACATCTACTATAGCAATCAGCCCCAGCATTTT. The gene calls are TRBV23-1 and TRBJ1-5; TRBD1 matches 7 bases. TRBV23-1 is classed as an ORF, of uncertain function. This CDR3 comprises 20 residues. Trimming cost V 3 bases and J 0 bases; bases outside gene matches: 17.

The V gene is TRBV6-2 or TRBV6-3, the J gene TRBJ1-4; D gene unclear. CDR3 size: 12 residues. Germline loops: CDR1 MNHEY, CDR2 SVGEGT. V dropped 5 bases and J dropped 8 bases, with 9 bases sitting between them. This CDR3 reads CASSLRQEKLFF. Here the CDR3 DNA reads TGTGCCAGCAGTCTACGCCAGGAAAAACTGTTTTTT.

The genes are TRBV27 and TRBJ2-3; no definite D call. Per germline, CDR1 MNHEY and CDR2 SMNVEV (reference sequence). Trimming took off 5 bases at V and 13 bases at J, with 22 bases between the two ends. This CDR3 region has 14 residues. CDR3 amino acids: CASSPLRLGGEKYF. CDR3 bases: TGTGCCAGCAGTCCCCTCCGTCTTGGCGGAGAGAAGTATTTT.

This chain uses TRBV19 with TRBJ2-1; 8 bases are a match to TRBD1. The germline CDR1 and CDR2 sequences are LNHDA and SQIVND (reference sequence). The CDR3 length is 16 residues. V lost 2 bases to trimming and J lost 10 bases; unmatched junction nucleotides: 13. DNA for the CDR3: TGTGCCAGTAGTATAACCGGAGGTGCAGGGGGCCGGGAGCAGTTCTTC. This codes for CASSITGGAGGREQFF.

This chain joins TRBV7-2 and TRBJ2-6, with 7 bases aligning to TRBD1. Germline V gene data show CDR1 as SGHTA and CDR2 as FQGNSA. After removal of 5 bases from V and 3 bases from J, the junction contained 4 bases not matched to a gene. The CDR3 spans 15 residues. CDR3 sequence (DNA): TGTGCCAGCAGCCCCCGGACAGGTGGGGCCAACGTCCTGACTTTC. It is translated as CASSPRTGGANVLTF.

For the CDR3, the DNA is TGTGCCAGCAGTCCTGGGACTTTGGAGACCCAGTACTTC. Amino acid sequence: CASSPGTLETQYF. This chain uses TRBV28 with TRBJ2-5; perhaps TRBD2 as D (6 bases). Germline V gene sequence: CDR1 MDHEN, CDR2 SYDVKM. Trimming removed 5 bases from V and 5 bases from J, with 12 bases in between. The CDR3 is made up of 13 amino acids.

This clonotype has at least ten counts. The V gene is TRBV6-1, the J gene TRBJ2-6; no clear D gene. The V gene lost 3 bases and the J gene lost 1 base, with 16 bases spanning the gap. The CDR3 sequence is 18 residues long. Germline lookup yields CDR1 MNHNS and CDR2 SASEGT. The CDR3 loop reads CASSDVWAPRSGANVLTF. For the CDR3, the DNA is TGTGCCAGCAGTGATGTTTGGGCGCCCCGGTCTGGGGCCAACGTCCTGACTTTC.

This clonotype has more than one count but fewer than ten. V and J are TRBV7-2 and TRBJ1-5; TRBD1 matches 8 bases. The CDR3 is 16 amino acids. Per germline, CDR1 SGHTA and CDR2 FQGNSA. V trimming: 5 bases; J trimming: 4 bases; junction bases outside the gene matches: 10. CDR3 DNA: TGTGCCAGCAGCAACCCCGGGACAGGCCTAAATCAGCCCCAGCATTTT. Its protein is CASSNPGTGLNQPQHF.

The CDR3: CASSQTGTAGYGYTF. The CDR3 nucleotides are TGCGCCAGCAGCCAAACCGGGACAGCTGGCTATGGCTACACCTTC. This chain joins TRBV4-1 and TRBJ1-2; 7 bases line up with TRBD1. The J segment lost 4 bases and the V segment lost 2 bases, leaving 7 bases of the junction unmatched. CDR3 length: 15 amino acids. CDR1 is MGHRA, CDR2 YSYEKL, per germline.

This sequence joins TRBV20-1 and TRBJ2-2; 10 bases agree with TRBD1. The CDR3 has 16 amino acids. The J segment lost 5 bases and the V segment lost 2 bases, leaving 8 bases of the junction unmatched. Looked up from germline, CDR1 is DFQATT and CDR2 is SNEGSKA (reference sequence). The CDR3 DNA is TGCAGTGCTAGACCCTCTTGGGACAGGGGAACCGGGGAGCTGTTTTTT. Amino acids: CSARPSWDRGTGELFF.

In its sample, this clonotype was seen a few times. This chain's CDR3 is CASSEWAPGGGQETQYF. CDR3 nucleotides: TGTGCCAGCAGTGAATGGGCGCCCGGCGGGGGCCAAGAGACCCAGTACTTC. The chain uses TRBV2 and TRBJ2-5, with 7 bases aligning to TRBD2. Trimming at V came to 2 bases and at J to 1 base, leaving 10 bases not matched to a gene. This CDR3 is 17 amino acids long. In germline, CDR1 is SNHLY, CDR2 FYNNEI.

The rearrangement joins TRBV12-3 or TRBV12-4 to TRBJ2-3; D gene unclear. This CDR3 is 11 amino acids long. Trimming stripped 5 bases from V and 6 bases from J, with 6 bases between. Written as DNA, the CDR3 is TGTGCCAGCAGTCAATGGGATACGCAGTATTTT. It yields the protein CASSQWDTQYF.

This clonotype was counted only a few times. The CDR3 protein is CASSSSGGWHTQYF. The CDR3 coding sequence is TGTGCCAGCAGTTCGAGCGGGGGATGGCATACGCAGTATTTT. The V call is TRBV12-3 or TRBV12-4, the J call TRBJ2-3; 8 bases are a match to TRBD2. The CDR3 has 14 amino acids. With 4 bases clipped from V and 7 bases from J, the junction kept 7 bases outside the gene matches.

A few counts support this clonotype. J is TRBJ2-7 and V is TRBV5-1; D is ambiguous. The ends were cut back, 0 bases at V and 5 bases at J, with 9 bases in the middle. Per the germline V gene, CDR1 is SGHRS and CDR2 is YFSETQ. This CDR3 has 13 residues. Here the CDR3 DNA reads TGCGCCAGCAGCTTGGCCCCAAGGAACGAGCAGTACTTC. Amino acids: CASSLAPRNEQYF.

This rearrangement joins TRBV20-1 to TRBJ2-3, with D unclear. The germline V gene encodes CDR1 DFQATT and CDR2 SNEGSKA (reference sequence). This CDR3 contains 13 residues. Between the trimmed V and J ends, which lost 3 bases and 3 bases, there was a span of 10 bases. The DNA of the CDR3 is TGCAGTGCTAGGCTCCAGGCGACAGATACGCAGTATTTT. This translates into CSARLQATDTQYF.

The rearrangement uses TRBV2 and TRBJ1-1; 7 bases line up with TRBD1. Germline CDR1 and CDR2: SNHLY and FYNNEI. CDR3 length: 14 amino acids. The V segment lost 10 bases and the J segment 3 bases; nucleotides outside the gene matches: 11. The CDR3 coding sequence is TGTGCCAAAACCAGACAGGGTCGACACACTGAAGCTTTCTTT. This sequence encodes CAKTRQGRHTEAFF.

This chain links TRBV6-4 with TRBJ1-1, with D unclear. There are 12 residues in the CDR3. Looked up from germline, CDR1 is MRHNA and CDR2 is SNTAGT. V was cut by 2 bases and J by 5 bases, with 6 bases left in between. The CDR3 coding sequence is TGTGCCAGCAGTGACGGGGTTACTGAAGCTTTCTTT. Translated: CASSDGVTEAFF.

This clonotype was counted ten times or more. The V call is TRBV20-1, the J call TRBJ2-5; 9 bases map to TRBD2. The CDR3 sequence is 12 residues long. In germline, CDR1 is DFQATT, CDR2 SNEGSKA (reference sequence). J gave up 4 bases and V 5 bases, and 2 bases lay outside the gene matches. The CDR3 is CSAHSGGETQYF. For the CDR3, the DNA is TGCAGTGCTCATAGCGGGGGAGAGACCCAGTACTTC.

This clonotype was counted only a few times. This rearrangement joins TRBV12-3 or TRBV12-4 to TRBJ1-1; D unclear. The CDR3 loop spans 16 amino acids. V was pared by 3 bases and J by 0 bases, with 14 bases between. The CDR3 DNA follows: TGTGCCAGCAGTTTCGGACTAGGGCGAATGAACACTGAAGCTTTCTTT. Amino acid sequence: CASSFGLGRMNTEAFF.

The J gene is TRBJ2-7, the V gene TRBV12-3 or TRBV12-4, with TRBD2 identical over 7 bases. This CDR3 has 14 amino acids. J lost 7 bases, V lost 6 bases, and 12 bases had no gene match. In nucleotides, the CDR3 is TGTGCCAGCAGCTTCACGGACCAAGCGGGAGAGCAGTACTTC. This encodes CASSFTDQAGEQYF.

This clonotype was counted a few times. The chain employs TRBV5-1 and TRBJ2-2; D not certain. Trimming cost V 6 bases and J 7 bases, with 16 bases left between them. This CDR3 is built from 14 residues. Germline V lookup: CDR1 SGHRS, CDR2 YFSETQ. This CDR3 reads CASKVQPTDGELFF. CDR3 in DNA: TGCGCCAGCAAAGTACAGCCAACCGACGGGGAGCTGTTTTTT.

Ten or more counts support this clonotype. The gene calls are TRBV18 and TRBJ2-5; D is unresolved. The CDR3 runs 11 residues. V gave up 8 bases and J gave up 3 bases, with 7 bases separating them. CDR1 is KGHSH, CDR2 LQKENI, per germline. The CDR3 reads CASSPKETQYF. In DNA form, the CDR3 reads TGTGCCAGCAGCCCCAAAGAGACCCAGTACTTC.

The CDR3 sequence is CASSLGTANEQFF. The DNA for the CDR3 is TGTGCCAGCTCACTTGGGACAGCCAATGAGCAGTTCTTC. The chain links TRBV18 to TRBJ2-1; 7 bases align to TRBD1. Germline V gene lookup returns CDR1 KGHSH and CDR2 LQKENI. V shed 4 bases, J shed 6 bases, and the junction held 3 bases outside the gene matches. The CDR3 loop spans 13 amino acids. The full variable domain, its missing parts supplied by reference TRBV18 and TRBJ2-1, is NAGVMQNPRHLVRRRGQEARLRCSPMKGHSHVYWYRQLPEEGLKFMVYLQKENIIDESGMPKERFSAEFPKEGPSILRIQQVVRGDSAAYFCASSLGTANEQFFGPGTRLTVL.

This clonotype showed up many times. The genes are TRBV7-6 and TRBJ2-1; D is perhaps TRBD1 (6 bases). V lost 1 base to trimming and J lost 5 bases, with 15 bases between them. Germline-derived CDR1 and CDR2 are SGHVS and FNYEAQ. This CDR3 has 16 residues. CDR3 nucleotide sequence: TGTGCCAGCAGCTTAGTGGCTCAGGGGTTAGACAATGAGCAGTTCTTC. Translation: CASSLVAQGLDNEQFF. The full variable domain, completed using reference TRBV7-6 and TRBJ2-1, is GAGVSQSPRYKVTKRGQDVALRCDPISGHVSLYWYRQALGQGPEFLTYFNYEAQQDKSGLPNDRFSAERPEGSISTLTIQRTEQRDSAMYRCASSLVAQGLDNEQFFGPGTRLTVL.

This clonotype was seen a handful of times. The J gene is TRBJ2-2, the V gene TRBV29-1; D ambiguous. Per germline, CDR1 SQVTM and CDR2 ANQGSEA. V lost 4 bases and J 6 bases, leaving 12 bases between the germline ends. The CDR3 is made up of 13 amino acids. CDR3 nucleotide sequence: TGCAGCGTTGTATATGGGGTCGCCGGGGAGCTGTTTTTT. Translated: CSVVYGVAGELFF.

The chain joins TRBV7-2 to TRBJ1-4; maybe TRBD1 (5 bases). The CDR3 has 14 amino acids. Trimming took 5 bases from V and 5 from J, leaving 12 bases between them. Germline V CDR1 and CDR2: SGHTA, FQGNSA. CDR3 loop: CASSANRGNEKLFF. DNA of the CDR3: TGTGCCAGCAGCGCGAACCGGGGGAATGAAAAACTGTTTTTT.

The chain is built from TRBV19 and TRBJ1-2, with D possibly being TRBD1 (5 bases). Germline loops: CDR1 LNHDA, CDR2 SQIVND (reference sequence). The length of the CDR3 is 15 residues. Trimming stripped 1 base from V and 0 bases from J, with 9 bases between. CDR3 in DNA: TGTGCCAGTAGTATAGGACAGCTTACTAACTATGGCTACACCTTC. Translating it yields CASSIGQLTNYGYTF.

The V call is TRBV6-5, the J call TRBJ2-7, with TRBD2 identical over 7 bases. The CDR3 runs to 13 residues. Germline loops: CDR1 MNHEY, CDR2 SVGAGI. Trimming removed 2 bases from V and 5 bases from J; junction bases left unmatched: 3. Written as DNA, the CDR3 is TGTGCCAGCAGTTACGCTAGCGGCGACGAGCAGTACTTC. Its protein product is CASSYASGDEQYF.